Detailed here is one T cell receptor (beta chain). The CDR3 covers 16 residues. Germline loops: CDR1 SEHNR, CDR2 FQNEAQ (reference sequence). The trim removed 5 bases at V and 1 base at J, leaving 8 bases unmatched. Repertoires were generated with immunoSEQ multiplex PCR, while TCRdb's copy carries only in-frame clones and drops some. In the table there are roughly 41,000 clones, more than 85% of which are singletons. These data are taken from a study of T cell changes during pregnancy in multiple sclerosis. The J gene is TRBJ1-1, the V gene TRBV7-9, with 9 bases that match TRBD1. This receptor was identified in a female donor with multiple sclerosis, enrolled in a pregnancy study. The sequences come from CD8+ T cells from peripheral blood mononuclear cells, collected in the third trimester of pregnancy. The DNA for the CDR3 is TGTGCCAGCAGCCCATCCTTGGGACAGGGGAACACTGAAGCTTTCTTT. Amino acids: CASSPSLGQGNTEAFF.